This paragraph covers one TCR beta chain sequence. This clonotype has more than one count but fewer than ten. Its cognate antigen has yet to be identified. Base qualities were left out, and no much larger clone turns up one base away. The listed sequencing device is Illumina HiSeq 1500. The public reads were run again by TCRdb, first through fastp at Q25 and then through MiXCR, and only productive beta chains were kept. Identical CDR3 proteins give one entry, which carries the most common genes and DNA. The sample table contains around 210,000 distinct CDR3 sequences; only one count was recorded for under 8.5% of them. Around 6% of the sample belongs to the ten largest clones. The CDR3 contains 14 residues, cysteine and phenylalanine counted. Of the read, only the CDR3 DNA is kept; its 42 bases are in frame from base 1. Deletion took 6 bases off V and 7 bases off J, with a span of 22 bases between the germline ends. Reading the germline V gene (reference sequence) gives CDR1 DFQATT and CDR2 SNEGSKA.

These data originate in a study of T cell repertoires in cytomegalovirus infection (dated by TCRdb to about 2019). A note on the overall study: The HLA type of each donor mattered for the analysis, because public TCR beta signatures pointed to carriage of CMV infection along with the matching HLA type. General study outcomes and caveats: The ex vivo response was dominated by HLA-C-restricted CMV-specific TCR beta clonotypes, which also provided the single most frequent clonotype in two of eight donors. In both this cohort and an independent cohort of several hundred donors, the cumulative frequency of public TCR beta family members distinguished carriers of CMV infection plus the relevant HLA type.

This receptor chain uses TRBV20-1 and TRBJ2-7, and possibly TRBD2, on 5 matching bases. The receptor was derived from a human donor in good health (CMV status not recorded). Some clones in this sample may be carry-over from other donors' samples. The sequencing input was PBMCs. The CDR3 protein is CSATLRVLLGEQYF. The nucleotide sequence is TGCAGTGCCACCCTGCGGGTCCTTTTAGGGGAGCAGTACTTC.